These 13 T cell receptor beta chains came from one sample sequenced in a study of cytomegalovirus exposure and HLA in healthy donors. A multiplex PCR was run with 60 Vbeta primers and 13 Jbeta primers. Data came from immunoSEQ multiplex PCR; TCRdb stores just in-frame clones and leaves some out. The data contain approximately 210,000 clones, approximately 80% of them singletons. The sequenced sample was PBMCs. The source of these receptors is a woman aged 45-60 years in good health and CMV-seropositive.

J is TRBJ2-6 and V is TRBV7-2; no firm D call. The germline V and J ends were trimmed by 2 bases and 1 base, with 12 bases remaining between them. CDR3 size: 17 residues. CDR1 and CDR2 from the germline V gene are SGHTA and FQGNSA. The CDR3 region is CASSLTVRSSGANVLTF. CDR3 DNA: TGTGCCAGCAGCTTAACGGTGAGAAGTTCTGGGGCCAACGTCCTGACTTTC.

The chain uses TRBV2 and TRBJ1-6; D may be TRBD1 (6 bases). V dropped 3 bases and J dropped 10 bases, with 16 bases sitting between them. Germline CDR1 and CDR2: SNHLY and FYNNEI. CDR3 size: 15 residues. The DNA of the CDR3 is TGTGCCAGCAGTGACCCCCCGCCGGGACAATCACCCCTCCACTTT. Translating gives CASSDPPPGQSPLHF.

This chain joins TRBV7-2 and TRBJ1-2; 7 bases are shared with TRBD1. Germline V gives CDR1 SGHTA, CDR2 FQGNSA. This CDR3 is built from 14 residues. The junction had 11 bases not matched to a gene; V was cut back by 5 bases and J by 8 bases. The CDR3 spells CASSAQGQPGGYTF. For the CDR3, the DNA is TGTGCCAGCAGCGCCCAGGGACAGCCAGGGGGCTACACCTTC.

This rearrangement joins TRBV5-6 to TRBJ1-6; 8 positions agree with TRBD1. Losses at the gene ends were 4 bases for V and 6 bases for J; bases not matched to a gene: 12. Germline loops: CDR1 SGHDT, CDR2 YYEEEE. This CDR3 is 17 amino acids long. Here the CDR3 reads CASSILTTGVLNSPLHF. The DNA of the CDR3 is TGTGCCAGCAGCATCCTAACGACAGGGGTTCTTAATTCACCCCTCCACTTT. The full variable domain, its missing parts supplied by reference TRBV5-6 and TRBJ1-6, is DAGVTQSPTHLIKTRGQQVTLRCSPKSGHDTVSWYQQALGQGPQFIFQYYEEEERQRGNFPDRFSGHQFPNYSSELNVNALLLGDSALYLCASSILTTGVLNSPLHFGNGTRLTVT.

V gene TRBV27 combines with J gene TRBJ2-5; a weak D match, TRBD1 (5 bases). The J call may be faulty, since TRBJ2-7 better matches the DNA end. In germline, CDR1 is MNHEY, CDR2 SMNVEV (reference sequence). The CDR3 spans 13 residues. The CDR3 region has the DNA TGTGCCAGCAGTCTAGGGGCTGCCTACGAGCAGTACTTC. This encodes CASSLGAAYEQYF.

This rearrangement joins TRBV5-4 to TRBJ2-1; TRBD2 is a possible D gene (7 bases). The CDR3 covers 16 residues. V was shortened by 2 bases and J by 6 bases, with 18 bases between the two germline ends. Per germline, CDR1 SGHNT and CDR2 YYREEE (reference sequence). The CDR3 here is CASSLGGAAGGNEQFF. The CDR3 nucleotides read TGTGCCAGCAGCTTAGGGGGGGCCGCTGGGGGCAATGAGCAGTTCTTC.

V usage is TRBV6-1 and J usage is TRBJ1-5, with D unclear. The V gene lost 3 bases and the J gene lost 6 bases, with 9 bases spanning the gap. The CDR3 has 13 amino acids. CDR1 and CDR2 from the germline V gene are MNHNS and SASEGT. CDR3 DNA: TGTGCCAGCAGTGATATAGCCAGTCAGCCCCAGCATTTT. Translating it yields CASSDIASQPQHF.

The rearrangement links TRBV25-1 to TRBJ2-7, with TRBD1 identical over 10 bases. The V segment lost 4 bases and the J segment 1 base; nucleotides outside the gene matches: 1. The CDR3 runs to 14 residues. In germline, CDR1 is MGHDK, CDR2 SYGVNS. This chain's CDR3 is CASSGTGGSYEQYF. DNA for the CDR3: TGTGCCAGCAGTGGGACAGGGGGGTCCTACGAGCAGTACTTC.

V gene TRBV5-1 combines with J gene TRBJ1-3; D not certain. CDR1 and CDR2 from the germline V gene are SGHRS and YFSETQ. Trimming pared 0 bases from V and 4 bases from J, leaving 11 bases between. CDR3 size: 15 residues. The CDR3 spells CASSLGLSGGNTIYF. CDR3 in DNA: TGCGCCAGCAGCTTGGGACTGAGCGGGGGAAACACCATATATTTT. The complete variable domain, with remaining parts taken from reference TRBV5-1 and TRBJ1-3, reads KAGVTQTPRYLIKTRGQQVTLSCSPISGHRSVSWYQQTPGQGLQFLFEYFSETQRNKGNFPGRFSGRQFSNSRSEMNVSTLELGDSALYLCASSLGLSGGNTIYFGEGSWLTVV.

The chain links TRBV28 to TRBJ1-5; D gene ambiguous. CDR1 and CDR2 (germline): MDHEN, SYDVKM. The germline V and J ends were trimmed by 6 bases and 5 bases, with 14 bases remaining between them. The CDR3 extends over 14 amino acids. This CDR3 reads CASRHQRRDQPQHF. CDR3 DNA: TGTGCCAGCAGGCATCAGCGGAGGGATCAGCCCCAGCATTTT.

This sequence joins TRBV11-2 and TRBJ1-1; D not resolved. V was shortened by 5 bases and J by 2 bases, with 6 bases between the two germline ends. Per germline, CDR1 SGHAT and CDR2 FQNNGV. This CDR3 region has 12 residues. CDR3 in amino acids: CASSLANTEAFF. CDR3 sequence (DNA): TGTGCCAGCAGCCTGGCCAACACTGAAGCTTTCTTT.

The V gene is TRBV4-3, the J gene TRBJ2-5; 8 bases agree with TRBD1. CDR3 length equals 16 residues. The junction had 9 bases not matched to a gene; V was cut back by 1 base and J by 5 bases. The V gene's germline CDR1 is LGHNA and CDR2 YSLEER. The CDR3 is CASSQGDSRGRETQYF. CDR3 DNA: TGCGCCAGCAGCCAAGGAGATAGCAGGGGGCGGGAGACCCAGTACTTC.

The V gene is TRBV9, the J gene TRBJ2-2; weak D call: TRBD2 (6 bases). Germline V gene sequence: CDR1 SGDLS, CDR2 YYNGEE. The CDR3 is 15 amino acids. V was trimmed by 3 bases and J by 7 bases, leaving 16 bases between them. DNA of the CDR3: TGTGCCAGCAGCGGCGGGGTAAAAGCGGACGGGGAGCTGTTTTTT. Translation gives CASSGGVKADGELFF.